This T cell receptor beta chain emerged from a study of vaccination effects on CD4 cells after COVID-19. Worth noting for this clone: Its antigen is still unknown.

In the ViraFEST assay, antigen-specific CD4+ clonotypes were identified by expansion after peptide-pool stimulation. Having been cultured for about ten days, the cells underwent CD4+ T cell isolation. Participants completed two doses of the BNT162b2 or mRNA-1273 vaccine. Losses at the gene ends were 4 bases for V and 5 bases for J; bases not matched to a gene: 5. The CDR3 sequence is 14 residues long. Germline values: CDR1 KGHDR, CDR2 SFDVKD. Study-wide findings and caveats: At late timepoints after vaccination, vaccine- and infection-induced clones shrank markedly.

Clones were sequenced by immunoSEQ multiplex PCR, and TCRdb holds only the in-frame ones, with some missing. The sample has roughly 24,000 clones, roughly 80% seen once. The chain couples TRBV24-1 to TRBJ2-3; TRBD1 matches at 7 bases. This specimen was CD4+ T cells from PBMCs cultured with HCoV-NL63 spike peptides, taken after COVID-19 vaccination. This clonotype was obtained from a human donor who received a COVID-19 vaccine. Written as DNA, the CDR3 is TGTGCCACCAGTGACCCTAGGGGGCTAGATACGCAGTATTTT. This codes for CATSDPRGLDTQYF.